The clone carrying this T cell receptor (beta chain) was recorded a few times. This specimen comes from a study of CD8 T cells in ankylosing spondylitis. V dropped 5 bases and J dropped 0 bases, with 10 bases sitting between them. The CDR3 loop spans 15 amino acids. In TCRdb, the 5' RACE reads were re-called with MiXCR into one record per CDR3 protein. The table includes 40,000 or so distinct CDR3 sequences, 8% to 13% detected once. The sequence derives from a male donor with ankylosing spondylitis or in good health (not recorded which). The chain has TRBV12-3 or TRBV12-4 and TRBJ2-2, with D hard to call. The material sequenced was blood, either unsorted or a sorted T cell fraction (not recorded which). CDR3 bases: TGTGCCAGCAGTCCACTCGCCTCGAACACCGGGGAGCTGTTTTTT. Its protein product is CASSPLASNTGELFF.